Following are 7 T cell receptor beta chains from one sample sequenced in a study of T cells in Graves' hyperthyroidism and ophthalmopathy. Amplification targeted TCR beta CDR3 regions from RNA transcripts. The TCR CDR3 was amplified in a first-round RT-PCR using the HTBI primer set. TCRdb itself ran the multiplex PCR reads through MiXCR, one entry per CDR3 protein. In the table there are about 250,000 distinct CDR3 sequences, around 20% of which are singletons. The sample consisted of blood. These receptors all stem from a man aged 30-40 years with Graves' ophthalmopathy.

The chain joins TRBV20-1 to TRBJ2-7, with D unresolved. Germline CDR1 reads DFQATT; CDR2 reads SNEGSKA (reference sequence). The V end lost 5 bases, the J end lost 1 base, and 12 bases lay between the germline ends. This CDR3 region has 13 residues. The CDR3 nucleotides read TGCAGTGCTTATACGATGGGTTCCTACGAGCAGTACTTC. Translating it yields CSAYTMGSYEQYF.

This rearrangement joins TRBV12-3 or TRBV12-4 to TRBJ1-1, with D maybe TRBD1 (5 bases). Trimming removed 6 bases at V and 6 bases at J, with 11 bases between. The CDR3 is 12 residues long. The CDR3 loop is CASRERTPEAFF. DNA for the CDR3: TGTGCCAGCAGGGAGCGGACACCTGAAGCTTTCTTT.

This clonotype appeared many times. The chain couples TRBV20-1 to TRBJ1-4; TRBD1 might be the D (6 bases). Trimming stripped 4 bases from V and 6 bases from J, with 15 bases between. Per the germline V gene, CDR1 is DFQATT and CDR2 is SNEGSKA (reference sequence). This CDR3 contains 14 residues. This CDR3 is CSATPGGADEKLFF. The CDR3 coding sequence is TGCAGTGCTACACCTGGGGGGGCCGATGAAAAACTGTTTTTT.

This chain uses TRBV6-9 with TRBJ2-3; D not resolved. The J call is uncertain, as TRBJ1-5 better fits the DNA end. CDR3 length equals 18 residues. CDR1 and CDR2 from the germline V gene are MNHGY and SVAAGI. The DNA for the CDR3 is TGTGCCAGCAGTTACGCGGCTAGCGGAAGTCCAATCCGAGGTACGCAGCATTTT. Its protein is CASSYAASGSPIRGTQHF.

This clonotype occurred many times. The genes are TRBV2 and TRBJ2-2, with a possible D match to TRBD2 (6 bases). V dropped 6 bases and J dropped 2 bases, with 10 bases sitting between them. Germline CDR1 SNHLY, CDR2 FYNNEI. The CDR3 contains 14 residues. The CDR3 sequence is CASSRDLNTGELFF. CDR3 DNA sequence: TGTGCCAGCAGCCGGGACTTAAACACCGGGGAGCTGTTTTTT.

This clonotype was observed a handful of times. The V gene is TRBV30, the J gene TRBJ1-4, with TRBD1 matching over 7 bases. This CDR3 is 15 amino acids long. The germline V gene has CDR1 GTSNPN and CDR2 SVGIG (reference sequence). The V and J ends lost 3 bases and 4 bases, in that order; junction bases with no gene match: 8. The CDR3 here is CAWSGQATVNEKLFF. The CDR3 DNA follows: TGTGCCTGGAGCGGACAGGCGACAGTTAATGAAAAACTGTTTTTT. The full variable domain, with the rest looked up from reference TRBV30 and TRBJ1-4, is SQTIHQWPATLVQPVGSPLSLECTVEGTSNPNLYWYRQAAGRGLQLLFYSVGIGQISSEVPQNLSASRPQDRQFILSSKKLLLSDSGFYLCAWSGQATVNEKLFFGSGTQLSVL.

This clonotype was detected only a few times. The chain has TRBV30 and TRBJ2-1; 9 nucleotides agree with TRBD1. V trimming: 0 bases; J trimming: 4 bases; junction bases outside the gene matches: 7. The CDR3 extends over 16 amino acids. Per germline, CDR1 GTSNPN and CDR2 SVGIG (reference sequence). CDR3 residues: CAWSVRVTGGYNEQFF. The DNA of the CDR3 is TGTGCCTGGAGTGTACGGGTGACAGGGGGATACAATGAGCAGTTCTTC.